The source of this TCR beta chain is a study of blood T cell repertoires in COVID-19. About the research overall: Acute-phase and convalescent COVID-19 samples originated in the United States, Italy and Spain. The analysed material was cDNA or gDNA that came from T cells, B-cell-depleted T cells, or PBMCs.

In the authors' workflow: Amplification of reference gene primers was used by the study to estimate nucleated cell counts. Some clones are missing from TCRdb's copy, which holds only in-frame ones; the method was immunoSEQ multiplex PCR. That table is the source of V, J and clone size, and D and trimming were worked out from the DNA. Among around 24,000 clones listed, 90% were seen once. After removal of 11 bases from V and 6 bases from J, the junction contained 10 bases not matched to a gene. This CDR3 is 13 amino acids long. In germline, CDR1 is LNHDA, CDR2 SQIVND (reference sequence). This clone was detected once.

Material: peripheral blood. This chain links TRBV19 with TRBJ1-5, with 7 positions matching TRBD1. The sequence derives from a woman aged 60-70 years with active COVID-19. The CDR3 DNA follows: TGTGCCGGGTCCAGACAGGGTCTTCAGCCCCAGCATTTT. It specifies CAGSRQGLQPQHF.